The TCR beta chain described here comes from a study of beta chain features in type 1 diabetes. At the level of the study: Across the samples, approximately 98,000,000 sorted cells were examined in total.

Each sorted fraction was over 98% pure. The CDR3 is made up of 18 amino acids. The germline CDR1 and CDR2 sequences are LGHNA and YNFKEQ. V was pared by 3 bases and J by 3 bases, with 8 bases of the junction left unmatched. Reverse transcribing all isolated RNA meant expressed TCRB transcripts were sequenced. Profiled with immunoSEQ multiplex PCR; TCRdb holds only in-frame clones, not every one. The sample records almost 350,000 clones, about 18% being singletons. This clone has a handful of counts. The antigen is unknown. Study-level findings and limits: All four CD4+ subsets from Type 1 diabetes patients carried moderately but significantly shorter TCRB CDR3s.

The sequenced sample was naive CD4+ T cells from blood. The chain has TRBV4-2 and TRBJ2-1, with 13 nucleotides matching TRBD2. The source is a woman between 18 and 30 years old in good health. This CDR3 is CASSQHPWTSGSYNEQFF. DNA of the CDR3: TGTGCCAGCAGCCAGCACCCATGGACTAGCGGGAGCTACAATGAGCAGTTCTTC.